The entry below describes one T cell receptor beta chain. Its antigen remains unidentified. Relative to the germline gene, one junction end is altered; a read error may explain this. This entry comes from a study of cytomegalovirus exposure and HLA in healthy donors. Germline values: CDR1 SEHNR, CDR2 FQNEAQ (reference sequence). The CDR3 is 18 amino acids. Points from the study as a whole: In vitro experiments confirmed that three CMV-associated chains were specific for CMV antigens. The authors later found most CMV-associated TCR beta chains appeared HLA-restricted.

PCR amplification relied on 60 Vbeta primers (plus 13 Jbeta primers). Profiled with immunoSEQ multiplex PCR; TCRdb holds only in-frame clones, not every one. Of about 270,000 clones in the sample, 70% to 90% were seen once. The sample taken for sequencing was PBMCs. The clonotype comes from a man aged 35-49 years in good health and CMV-seropositive. The genes are TRBV7-9 and TRBJ1-2, with D perhaps matching TRBD1 (5 bases). The CDR3: CSSSLTVPSREGNYGYTF. DNA of the CDR3: TGTTCCAGCAGCTTAACTGTCCCGTCGAGGGAGGGGAACTATGGCTACACCTTC.